The clone carrying this TCR beta chain was seen once. Its antigen is not known. This sample is drawn from a study of T cell responses to AZD1222 COVID-19 vaccine. General study results and limits: None of the repertoires were sampled until the peak T cell response had passed. Spike-specific TCRs gained breadth and depth after people received two AZD1222 doses. Most donors were white British and more were female, and clonal diversity was possibly underestimated. Targeting of unmutated variant regions was reportedly seen in nearly half of spike-specific TCRs.

The ends lost 2 bases at V and 9 bases at J; junction bases unmatched: 9. This CDR3 is 16 amino acids long. Per the germline V gene, CDR1 is MNHEY and CDR2 is SVGAGI. Repertoires were generated with immunoSEQ multiplex PCR, while TCRdb's copy carries only in-frame clones and drops some. The sample has 65,000 to 90,000 clones; around nine tenths are singletons. This TCR derives from an adult who received the AZD1222 COVID-19 vaccine. Sequencing used peripheral blood, obtained 28 days after the second AZD1222 dose. This rearrangement joins TRBV6-5 to TRBJ2-1; 11 bases are shared with TRBD2. Written as DNA, the CDR3 is TGTGCCAGCAGTTACGGCGCTAGCGGGAGGACCGGTGAGCAGTTCTTC. Its protein product is CASSYGASGRTGEQFF.